This entry lists 32 T cell receptor beta chains sequenced from one sample in a study of cytomegalovirus exposure and HLA in healthy donors. The study ran its PCR with 60 Vbeta and 13 Jbeta primers. Clones were read by immunoSEQ multiplex PCR, and TCRdb kept only the in-frame ones, dropping some. This table lists tens of thousands of clones. The sequenced sample consisted of PBMCs. Receptors were obtained from a middle-aged woman in good health and CMV-seropositive.

The chain joins TRBV19 to TRBJ2-2; 7 bases match TRBD1. V gave up 9 bases and J gave up 10 bases; unmatched junction bases: 11. The length of the CDR3 is 13 residues. Germline CDR1 and CDR2: LNHDA and SQIVND (reference sequence). Here the CDR3 reads CASIQAQGPELFF. CDR3 nucleotides: TGTGCCAGCATTCAAGCACAGGGGCCGGAGCTGTTTTTT.

V is TRBV7-9 and J is TRBJ1-1; D perhaps matches TRBD1 (5 bases). Trimming took 5 bases from V and 1 from J, leaving 11 bases between them. This CDR3 comprises 14 residues. In germline, CDR1 is SEHNR, CDR2 FQNEAQ (reference sequence). The CDR3 loop is CASSTHDRNTEAFF. As DNA, the CDR3 is TGTGCCAGCAGCACCCATGACAGGAACACTGAAGCTTTCTTT.

In the case of this clone: A junction boundary mismatches the germline segment, possibly from a read error. The chain employs TRBV25-1 and TRBJ1-2; D is ambiguous. Germline V lookup: CDR1 MGHDK, CDR2 SYGVNS. The CDR3 totals 11 residues. The CDR3 nucleotides are TGTGCCAGCAGGGAGGACTATGGCGACACCTTC. Amino acids: CASREDYGDTF.

The chain joins TRBV7-9 to TRBJ1-4; D may be TRBD1 (6 bases). Germline V lookup: CDR1 SEHNR, CDR2 FQNEAQ (reference sequence). The V gene lost 4 bases and the J gene lost 1 base, with 13 bases spanning the gap. CDR3 length: 16 amino acids. The CDR3 here is CASSSPQQGTNEKLFF. The CDR3 region has the DNA TGTGCCAGCAGCTCACCTCAACAGGGAACTAATGAAAAACTGTTTTTT.

V gene TRBV19 combines with J gene TRBJ1-5; a possible D gene is TRBD1 (6 bases). The CDR3 length is 16 residues. The V end lost 6 bases, the J end lost 0 bases, and 15 bases lay between the germline ends. The germline gives CDR1 LNHDA, CDR2 SQIVND (reference sequence). The CDR3 coding sequence is TGTGCCAGTAGGATAACTCACAGGGATAGCAATCAGCCCCAGCATTTT. Its translation: CASRITHRDSNQPQHF.

V is TRBV30 and J is TRBJ2-1, with D maybe TRBD2 (5 bases). Trimming removed 2 bases at V and 1 base at J, with 12 bases between. The CDR3 has 15 amino acids. Germline CDR1 and CDR2: GTSNPN and SVGIG (reference sequence). The chain's CDR3 is CAWSPTGRSYNEQFF. In DNA form, the CDR3 reads TGTGCCTGGAGTCCAACGGGGAGATCCTACAATGAGCAGTTCTTC.

This chain uses TRBV6-1 with TRBJ2-2, with 7 bases that match TRBD2. The germline V gene encodes CDR1 MNHNS and CDR2 SASEGT. With 1 base clipped from V and 3 bases from J, the junction kept 5 bases outside the gene matches. The CDR3 totals 16 residues. The CDR3 region is CASSEDQLADTGELFF. CDR3 bases: TGTGCCAGCAGTGAAGACCAGCTAGCGGACACCGGGGAGCTGTTTTTT.

The chain uses TRBV19 and TRBJ1-1; D gene unclear. The V gene lost 0 bases and the J gene lost 11 bases, with 13 bases spanning the gap. The CDR3 length is 13 residues. Germline V lookup: CDR1 LNHDA, CDR2 SQIVND (reference sequence). The CDR3 DNA follows: TGTGCCAGTAGTATAGATGGTGGCTGGTTGGCTTTCTTT. Its protein is CASSIDGGWLAFF.

The genes are TRBV7-9 and TRBJ1-1, with 8 bases matching TRBD1. V shed 3 bases, J shed 4 bases, and the junction held 1 base outside the gene matches. Germline-derived CDR1 and CDR2 are SEHNR and FQNEAQ (reference sequence). This CDR3 comprises 13 residues. The CDR3 DNA reads TGTGCCAGCAGCTTTGGACAGGGCACTGAAGCTTTCTTT. Its protein product is CASSFGQGTEAFF.

This rearrangement joins TRBV6-6 to TRBJ2-5, with 7 bases that match TRBD1. The better agreement between TRBJ2-7 and the DNA end casts doubt on the J call. The germline CDR1 and CDR2 sequences are MNHNY and SVGAGI (reference sequence). There are 13 residues in the CDR3. The DNA of the CDR3 is TGTGCCAGCAGTTCCTGGGACAGTTACGAGCAGTACTTC. This gives the protein CASSSWDSYEQYF.

The V and J genes are TRBV29-1 and TRBJ1-1, with 8 bases matching TRBD1. The CDR3 is 14 amino acids. V gave up 4 bases and J gave up 3 bases; unmatched junction bases: 7. From germline, CDR1 is SQVTM and CDR2 ANQGSEA. CDR3 residues: CSVVGRQGYTEAFF. The CDR3 DNA is TGCAGCGTTGTTGGTCGACAGGGGTACACTGAAGCTTTCTTT.

The V gene is TRBV4-2, the J gene TRBJ1-2; unclear D gene. The CDR3 loop spans 15 amino acids. The V end lost 1 base, the J end lost 0 bases, and 9 bases lay between the germline ends. Germline V gene data show CDR1 as LGHNA and CDR2 as YNFKEQ. CDR3 DNA sequence: TGTGCCAGCAGCCAAGGGCAGGCGCCTAACTATGGCTACACCTTC. As protein: CASSQGQAPNYGYTF.

The J gene is TRBJ2-5, the V gene TRBV7-9; TRBD2 matches at 7 bases. This CDR3 region has 14 residues. J gave up 5 bases and V 6 bases, and 9 bases lay outside the gene matches. CDR1 and CDR2 (germline): SEHNR, FQNEAQ (reference sequence). The CDR3 spells CASRIGGRGETQYF. DNA for the CDR3: TGTGCCAGCAGAATCGGGGGGAGAGGGGAGACCCAGTACTTC. The full variable domain, in which reference TRBV7-9 and TRBJ2-5 provide the parts outside the CDR3, is DTGVSQNPRHKITKRGQNVTFRCDPISEHNRLYWYRQTLGQGPEFLTYFQNEAQLEKSRLLSDRFSAERPKGSFSTLEIQRTEQGDSAMYLCASRIGGRGETQYFGPGTRLLVL.

V and J are TRBV11-3 and TRBJ2-2, with D uncertain. Germline V gene lookup returns CDR1 SGHNT and CDR2 YENEEA. The CDR3 is 17 residues long. V dropped 1 base and J dropped 5 bases, with 17 bases sitting between them. CDR3: CASSLGPVWSGTGELFF. The CDR3 DNA follows: TGTGCCAGCAGCTTAGGCCCCGTTTGGTCGGGTACCGGGGAGCTGTTTTTT.

The chain uses TRBV6-5 and TRBJ1-6; 7 bases agree with TRBD1. V was pared by 4 bases and J by 5 bases, with 8 bases of the junction left unmatched. The CDR3 is 16 amino acids. Germline lookup yields CDR1 MNHEY and CDR2 SVGAGI. The CDR3 DNA sequence: TGTGCCAGCAGTTTAAGCCAGGGGGGAAATAATTCACCCCTCCACTTT. It yields the protein CASSLSQGGNNSPLHF.

J is TRBJ1-1 and V is TRBV19, with 8 bases fitting TRBD1. The CDR3 covers 14 residues. V shed 5 bases and J 3 bases; nucleotides not matched to a gene: 5. Germline-derived CDR1 and CDR2 are LNHDA and SQIVND (reference sequence). CDR3 loop: CASSPDRVYTEAFF. Written as DNA, the CDR3 is TGTGCCAGTAGTCCGGACAGGGTCTACACTGAAGCTTTCTTT.

The rearrangement links TRBV29-1 to TRBJ1-1, with D tentatively TRBD1 (5 bases). This CDR3 is built from 13 residues. V was cut by 4 bases and J by 1 base, with 10 bases left in between. The germline CDR1 and CDR2 sequences are SQVTM and ANQGSEA. The CDR3 here is CSVAGRANTEAFF. The CDR3 DNA sequence: TGCAGCGTTGCGGGCAGGGCGAACACTGAAGCTTTCTTT.

This chain connects TRBV19 to TRBJ2-6, with TRBD1 matching 8 bases. The CDR3 runs 18 residues. After removal of 6 bases from V and 2 bases from J, the junction contained 12 bases not matched to a gene. Germline V gives CDR1 LNHDA, CDR2 SQIVND (reference sequence). The CDR3 DNA reads as TGTGCCAGTAGCCGCATTACGACAGGGGTCGCTGGGGCCAACGTCCTGACTTTC. It encodes CASSRITTGVAGANVLTF.

The chain couples TRBV2 to TRBJ2-7, with D perhaps TRBD2 (5 bases). This CDR3 contains 13 residues. The germline V gene encodes CDR1 SNHLY and CDR2 FYNNEI. Trimming stripped 6 bases from V and 4 bases from J, with 13 bases between. The chain's CDR3 is CASRMRGLYEQYF. DNA of the CDR3: TGTGCCAGCAGGATGAGAGGGCTTTACGAGCAGTACTTC.

The J gene is TRBJ2-3, the V gene TRBV25-1, with 7 bases identical to TRBD2. V lost 4 bases and J lost 5; bases outside the gene matches: 3. Germline CDR1 and CDR2: MGHDK and SYGVNS. The CDR3 runs 13 residues. Here the CDR3 DNA reads TGTGCCAGCAGTGGGGGGGGGAGAGATACGCAGTATTTT. Protein product: CASSGGGRDTQYF.

The chain carries TRBV10-3 and TRBJ2-5; TRBD2 matches 10 bases. The germline V gene has CDR1 ENHRY and CDR2 SYGVKD. V was clipped by 0 bases and J by 5 bases; unmatched bases: 12. The length of the CDR3 is 18 residues. The CDR3 is CAISESGVGLAGVETQYF. In DNA, the CDR3 is TGTGCCATCAGTGAGTCAGGCGTGGGGCTAGCGGGAGTTGAGACCCAGTACTTC.

This rearrangement joins TRBV19 to TRBJ2-1; D perhaps matches TRBD2 (6 bases). V dropped 3 bases and J dropped 0 bases, with 12 bases sitting between them. The CDR3 runs 16 residues. Germline V gives CDR1 LNHDA, CDR2 SQIVND (reference sequence). CDR3: CASSILAGSSYNEQFF. DNA of the CDR3: TGTGCCAGTAGTATTCTGGCGGGGAGCTCCTACAATGAGCAGTTCTTC.

The V and J genes are TRBV5-6 and TRBJ2-1, with TRBD2 as a possible D gene (5 bases). The CDR3 is 15 residues long. Trimming removed 0 bases at V and 4 bases at J, with 11 bases between. Germline CDR1 is SGHDT and CDR2 is YYEEEE. CDR3 sequence (DNA): TGTGCCAGCAGCTTGGCGGCGGGTGTTTACAATGAGCAGTTCTTC. Its translation: CASSLAAGVYNEQFF.

The chain links TRBV2 to TRBJ2-7; TRBD2 matches 8 bases. Germline CDR1 reads SNHLY; CDR2 reads FYNNEI. This CDR3 contains 16 residues. V lost 2 bases, J lost 3 bases, and 9 bases stayed unmatched. This CDR3 reads CASSERGAGVLYEQYF. As DNA, the CDR3 is TGTGCCAGCAGTGAACGGGGAGCGGGAGTGCTCTACGAGCAGTACTTC.

This chain links TRBV5-1 with TRBJ2-5; the match to TRBD1 covers 11 bases. This CDR3 comprises 15 residues. Germline assignment: CDR1 SGHRS and CDR2 YFSETQ. V trimming: 5 bases; J trimming: 3 bases; junction bases outside the gene matches: 6. The CDR3 DNA sequence: TGCGCCAGCAGGCCCAGGACAGGGGGCGAAGAGACCCAGTACTTC. Protein sequence: CASRPRTGGEETQYF.

J is TRBJ2-5 and V is TRBV7-9, with D possibly matching TRBD1 (8 bases). The CDR3 sequence is 14 residues long. Germline CDR1 is SEHNR and CDR2 is FQNEAQ (reference sequence). V was trimmed by 5 bases and J by 3 bases, leaving 13 bases between them. The CDR3 DNA is TGTGCCAGCAGCCCCACAGGGGGGGAAGAGACCCAGTACTTC. It translates to CASSPTGGEETQYF.

This sequence joins TRBV7-2 and TRBJ2-3; D is perhaps TRBD1 (7 bases). This CDR3 has 16 residues. The V and J ends lost 4 bases and 3 bases respectively, with 17 bases between them. Germline-derived CDR1 and CDR2 are SGHTA and FQGNSA. The CDR3 DNA is TGTGCCAGCAGCTACACAGGGGCAGGAGGGACAGATACGCAGTATTTT. Encoded protein: CASSYTGAGGTDTQYF. Supplemented by reference TRBV7-2 and TRBJ2-3, the full variable domain reads GAGVSQSPSNKVTEKGKDVELRCDPISGHTALYWYRQSLGQGLEFLIYFQGNSAPDKSGLPSDRFSAERTGGSVSTLTIQRTQQEDSAVYLCASSYTGAGGTDTQYFGPGTRLTVL.

In regard to this clone: Germline and junction disagree at one end, which may indicate a read error. V and J are TRBV7-3 and TRBJ2-5; 10 nucleotides match TRBD2. CDR1 is SGHTA, CDR2 FQGTGA, per germline. The CDR3 extends over 15 amino acids. The CDR3 nucleotides are TGTGCCAGCAGCTTGGCCGGGCTAGCGGGGGATCCGCGGCACTTC. It specifies CASSLAGLAGDPRHF. The full variable domain, completed using reference TRBV7-3 and TRBJ2-5, is GAGVSQTPSNKVTEKGKYVELRCDPISGHTALYWYRQSLGQGPEFLIYFQGTGAADDSGLPNDRFFAVRPEGSVSTLKIQRTERGDSAVYLCASSLAGLAGDPRHFGPGTRLLVL.

The chain is built from TRBV14 and TRBJ1-2, with D possibly being TRBD1 (5 bases). This CDR3 spans 13 amino acids. Per germline, CDR1 SGHDN and CDR2 FVKESK. V dropped 1 base and J dropped 12 bases, with 15 bases sitting between them. The DNA of the CDR3 is TGTGCCAGCAGCCAAGGACAGTTCTCAATCCACACCTTC. As protein: CASSQGQFSIHTF.

CDR3 sequence reads: CASSRSTGELFF. The CDR3 nucleotides are TGTGCCAGCAGCCGGAGCACCGGGGAGCTGTTTTTT. This chain uses TRBV11-3 with TRBJ2-2; D unclear. The CDR3 runs 12 residues. The germline V gene has CDR1 SGHNT and CDR2 YENEEA. Trimming cost V 5 bases and J 4 bases, with 5 bases left between them.

The CDR3 loop is CSATYTGELFF. The CDR3 DNA sequence: TGCAGTGCTACCTACACCGGGGAGCTGTTTTTT. This rearrangement joins TRBV20-1 to TRBJ2-2; D call uncertain. Trimming pared 4 bases from V and 3 bases from J, leaving 3 bases between. Germline V gene lookup returns CDR1 DFQATT and CDR2 SNEGSKA (reference sequence). The CDR3 loop spans 11 amino acids.

The V and J genes are TRBV2 and TRBJ1-2, with 8 bases matching TRBD1. The V gene end was trimmed by 6 bases and the J gene end by 8 bases; junction bases not matched to a gene: 14. Germline CDR1 is SNHLY and CDR2 is FYNNEI. CDR3 length equals 15 residues. The CDR3 DNA follows: TGTGCCAGCAGGGCGACAGGGGAAGGGGCACGCGGCTACACCTTC. Its protein product is CASRATGEGARGYTF.